This section outlines one T cell receptor (beta chain) sequence together with its context. The antigen is not known. V was trimmed by 6 bases and J by 9 bases, leaving 18 bases between them. The CDR3 length is 15 residues. Germline V lookup: CDR1 MDHEN, CDR2 SYDVKM. With 60 Vbeta and 13 Jbeta primers, the PCR was carried out. Method: immunoSEQ multiplex PCR; TCRdb's copy keeps in-frame clones and lacks some. The sample includes over 150,000 clones, over 75% of them seen just once. The data were taken from a study of cytomegalovirus exposure and HLA in healthy donors. Study-wide results and caveats: Later analysis suggested most CMV-associated TCR beta chains were HLA-restricted.

This clonotype was obtained from a woman between 50 and 59 years old in good health and CMV-seropositive. Sequences were obtained from PBMCs. The chain uses TRBV28 and TRBJ1-6; no definite D call. The CDR3 region is CASRLGNLASSPLHF. The CDR3 nucleotides are TGTGCCAGCAGACTCGGGAATTTGGCAAGTTCACCCCTCCACTTT.